This TCR beta chain was profiled in a study of Graves' ophthalmopathy and Graves' hyperthyroidism. Remarks on this clonotype: Its target is not known.

Amplification of the TCR beta CDR3 regions used RNA transcripts (as template). RT-PCR in the first round used HTBI primers; a second-round multiplex PCR followed. TCRdb ran MiXCR on the multiplex PCR reads and lists one entry per CDR3 protein. Of hundreds of thousands of distinct CDR3 sequences in the sample, 22% were seen once. The starting material, approximately 10 ml of fresh peripheral blood, provided the PBMCs. Study-wide findings and caveats: Between ophthalmopathy and stable hyperthyroidism, a 13-signature model drew a separation with around 88% sensitivity and about 80% specificity. Blood also contained most of the expanded thyroid clonotypes above 0.001 frequency.

What was sequenced was peripheral blood. The receptor's source is a woman between 18 and 29 years old with stable Graves' hyperthyroidism. Some clones in this sample may be carry-over from other donors' samples.

CDR3: CASSLALDNGYIQYF. The CDR3, as DNA: TGTGCCAGCAGTCTCGCGTTGGACAATGGCTACATTCAGTACTTC. The chain couples TRBV6-1 to TRBJ2-4; D perhaps matches TRBD1 (5 bases). The CDR3 spans 15 residues. Germline V gene data show CDR1 as MNHNS and CDR2 as SASEGT. V was cut by 5 bases and J by 8 bases, with 19 bases left in between.